This TCR beta chain was sequenced during a study of T cell repertoires in cytomegalovirus infection. The CDR3 covers 17 residues. Trimming took off 3 bases at V and 4 bases at J, with 18 bases between the two ends. The germline gives CDR1 MGHRA, CDR2 YSYEKL. TCRdb fed the reads into MiXCR, producing one record per CDR3 protein. The table includes roughly 230,000 distinct CDR3 sequences, about 15% detected once. Sequencing was performed on CD8+ T cells from PBMCs. The sequence was collected from a human donor in good health (CMV status not recorded). Some clones in this sample may be carry-over from other donors' samples. This chain connects TRBV4-1 to TRBJ2-2, with a weak D call TRBD1 (6 bases). CDR3 coding DNA: TGCGCCAGCAGCCAGGACCCTCGGGACACTCTCACCGGGGAGCTGTTTTTT. It specifies CASSQDPRDTLTGELFF.